Sequencing of this T cell receptor beta chain was carried out in a study of blood T cells in healthy people across ages. Sample-barcoded 5' priming and a J-beta primer mix drove a second PCR of roughly 7 to 11 cycles. Each cDNA molecule was tagged by a template-switch adaptor that had 12 random nucleotides. TCRdb called the 5' RACE reads again in MiXCR, with one record for every CDR3 protein. The table has about 750,000 distinct CDR3 sequences, around half seen once; the top ten hold around 40%. CDR1 is SGDLS and CDR2 is YYNGEE in the germline V gene. This CDR3 has 13 residues. The rearrangement links TRBV9 to TRBJ2-7; 7 bases fit TRBD1. The end of the DNA is better explained by TRBJ2-5, so the J call may be wrong. The receptor comes from an elderly man in good health. The sample taken for sequencing was blood. The CDR3 sequence: CASSEGARGTQYF. The CDR3 DNA is TGTGCCAGCAGCGAGGGGGCCAGGGGGACCCAGTACTTC.